This passage covers 29 T cell receptor beta chains from one sample sequenced in a study of cytomegalovirus exposure and HLA in healthy donors (dated by TCRdb to 2015 to 2018). The library was built by means of the immunoSEQ multiplex PCR assay. For the multiplex PCR, a mixture combining 60 forward primers for TCR Vbeta segments and 13 reverse primers for TCR Jbeta segments was used. TCRdb holds this immuneACCESS table with in-frame rearrangements only. Some clones are missing; in checked studies, unresolved V genes explain under half, and the rest has no known cause. For this sample the table gives roughly 69,000 clones, of which roughly 70% were detected only once. The ten largest clones take up around 13% of the sample. The specimen sequenced was PBMCs. The source is a male donor in good health and CMV-seropositive.

Concerning this clone itself: One end of the junction is discordant with germline, which a read error may explain. V usage is TRBV7-2 and J usage is TRBJ2-7; weak D call: TRBD1 (6 bases). The CDR3 length is 15 residues. Germline lookup yields CDR1 SGHTA and CDR2 FQGNSA. The CDR3 DNA follows: TGTGCCAGCAGCTTTGGGACGGGACAAACCTACGAGCAGTGCTTC. Translated, it gives CASSFGTGQTYEQCF. Based on the CDR3 plus reference TRBV7-2 and TRBJ2-7, the full variable domain is GAGVSQSPSNKVTEKGKDVELRCDPISGHTALYWYRQSLGQGLEFLIYFQGNSAPDKSGLPSDRFSAERTGGSVSTLTIQRTQQEDSAVYLCASSFGTGQTYEQCFGPGTRLTVT.

CDR3 protein: CASGFWHLNEKLFF. CDR3 sequence (DNA): TGTGCTAGTGGTTTTTGGCACCTTAATGAAAAACTGTTTTTT. The chain carries TRBV12-5 and TRBJ1-4; D remains unclear. The length of the CDR3 is 14 residues. Germline-derived CDR1 and CDR2 are LGHNT and FRNRAP. The V end was cut by 3 bases, the J end by 4 bases, with 9 bases between. Combining the CDR3 with reference TRBV12-5 and TRBJ1-4 gives the whole variable domain DARVTQTPRHKVTEMGQEVTMRCQPILGHNTVFWYRQTMMQGLELLAYFRNRAPLDDSGMPKDRFSAEMPDATLATLKIQPSEPRDSAVYFCASGFWHLNEKLFFGSGTQLSVL.

This clone was found a few times. The chain joins TRBV19 to TRBJ2-7, with a possible D match to TRBD1 (6 bases). The germline gives CDR1 LNHDA, CDR2 SQIVND (reference sequence). Trimming removed 4 bases at V and 6 bases at J, with 19 bases between. This CDR3 comprises 15 residues. The CDR3 is CASSRQAFNVGEQYF. The CDR3 DNA reads TGTGCCAGTAGTAGACAGGCGTTCAACGTCGGCGAGCAGTACTTC.

This chain joins TRBV27 and TRBJ1-1, with 7 bases matching TRBD1. The V and J ends lost 4 bases and 10 bases, in that order; junction bases with no gene match: 6. The length of the CDR3 is 12 residues. The germline V gene encodes CDR1 MNHEY and CDR2 SMNVEV (reference sequence). The CDR3 DNA reads as TGTGCCAGCAGTTCAAGGGGGCAGGGAGCTTTCTTT. Amino acid sequence: CASSSRGQGAFF.

This clone was picked up one time. V and J are TRBV11-2 and TRBJ2-3; 7 nucleotides agree with TRBD1. The CDR3 length is 15 residues. CDR1 and CDR2 from the germline V gene are SGHAT and FQNNGV. V shed 0 bases, J shed 4 bases, and the junction held 4 bases outside the gene matches. As DNA, the CDR3 is TGTGCCAGCAGCTTAGACAGGGGGAACTCAGATACGCAGTATTTT. Protein sequence: CASSLDRGNSDTQYF.

This clone was detected only once. The chain combines TRBV29-1 with TRBJ1-2; D ambiguous. Trimming left V 3 bases short and J 4 bases short, with 6 bases between. The germline V gene encodes CDR1 SQVTM and CDR2 ANQGSEA. The CDR3 has 11 residues. The CDR3 bases are TGCAGCGTTGATGGTAGCTATGGCTACACCTTC. Translating it yields CSVDGSYGYTF. The full variable domain, in which reference TRBV29-1 and TRBJ1-2 provide the parts outside the CDR3, is SAVISQKPSRDICQRGTSLTIQCQVDSQVTMMFWYRQQPGQSLTLIATANQGSEATYESGFVIDKFPISRPNLTFSTLTVSNMSPEDSSIYLCSVDGSYGYTFGSGTRLTVV.

In regard to this clone: The junction departs from germline at one end; a sequencing error may be responsible. V is TRBV18 and J is TRBJ2-7, with D possibly TRBD2 on 5 matching bases. Germline values: CDR1 KGHSH, CDR2 LQKENI. The CDR3 has 14 residues. This CDR3 is CASSPYGGKGERYF. Written as DNA, the CDR3 is TGTGCCAGCTCACCTTATGGAGGAAAGGGCGAGCGGTACTTC.

V gene TRBV6-1 combines with J gene TRBJ2-7, with 9 nucleotides matching TRBD1. Germline-derived CDR1 and CDR2 are MNHNS and SASEGT. This CDR3 has 16 residues. V lost 2 bases and J lost 0; bases outside the gene matches: 5. The CDR3 is CASSEPGQGSSYEQYF. The CDR3 nucleotides are TGTGCCAGCAGTGAACCAGGACAGGGGAGCTCCTACGAGCAGTACTTC.

The chain links TRBV21-1 to TRBJ1-1. TRBV21-1 is given as a pseudogene. This CDR3 has 14 amino acids. CDR3 loop: CASSKGRSYTEAFF. CDR3 DNA: TGTGCCAGCAGCAAAGGGCGGAGCTACACTGAAGCTTTCTTT.

The chain links TRBV6-1 to TRBJ2-7; D is uncertain. With 3 bases removed from V and 3 bases from J, the gap between germline ends came to 9 bases. This CDR3 is built from 13 residues. In germline, CDR1 is MNHNS, CDR2 SASEGT. Written as DNA, the CDR3 is TGTGCCAGCAGTGACAGCAGGATCTACGAGCAGTACTTC. It yields the protein CASSDSRIYEQYF.

The chain recombines TRBV6-4 with TRBJ2-2; TRBD2 matches 12 bases. Trimming took 3 bases from V and 4 from J; bases not matched to a gene: 0. Germline CDR1 reads MRHNA; CDR2 reads SNTAGT. The CDR3 loop spans 15 amino acids. CDR3 bases: TGTGCCAGCAGTGAACTAGCGGGGGGCACCGGGGAGCTGTTTTTT. It is translated as CASSELAGGTGELFF.

This sequence joins TRBV2 and TRBJ2-3, with D tentatively TRBD1 (6 bases). There are 14 residues in the CDR3. Germline V gene sequence: CDR1 SNHLY, CDR2 FYNNEI. V lost 5 bases to trimming and J lost 6 bases, with 15 bases between them. In DNA form, the CDR3 reads TGTGCCAGCAGTACACCAAAGGGGGATGATACGCAGTATTTT. This translates into CASSTPKGDDTQYF.

The rearrangement uses TRBV6-1 and TRBJ1-5; D gene uncertain. Trimming left V 5 bases short and J 5 bases short, with 10 bases between. Germline CDR1 and CDR2: MNHNS and SASEGT. There are 13 residues in the CDR3. CDR3 residues: CASSYLFDQPQHF. DNA of the CDR3: TGTGCCAGCAGTTATCTCTTCGATCAGCCCCAGCATTTT.

V usage is TRBV7-9 and J usage is TRBJ2-3; unclear D gene. Germline V gene sequence: CDR1 SEHNR, CDR2 FQNEAQ (reference sequence). The V end was cut by 4 bases, the J end by 8 bases, with 19 bases between. CDR3 length: 15 amino acids. CDR3 nucleotides: TGTGCCAGCAGCTCAGAGGTCCGGGTCCCGGGTACGCAGTATTTT. Translation: CASSSEVRVPGTQYF.

The gene calls are TRBV29-1 and TRBJ2-4, with TRBD1 matching 7 bases. The junction had 7 bases not matched to a gene; V was cut back by 7 bases and J by 4 bases. Germline loops: CDR1 SQVTM, CDR2 ANQGSEA. The CDR3 has 13 amino acids. The CDR3 loop reads CSAGPGQKNIQYF. The DNA of the CDR3 is TGCAGCGCTGGACCGGGACAGAAAAACATTCAGTACTTC.

This CDR3 reads CASSDYADTQYF. The CDR3 nucleotides read TGTGCCAGCAGTGATTACGCGGATACGCAGTATTTT. The rearrangement uses TRBV2 and TRBJ2-3, with D hard to call. V was pared by 3 bases and J by 6 bases, with 7 bases between. The CDR3 is 12 amino acids. From germline, CDR1 is SNHLY and CDR2 FYNNEI.

This chain links TRBV21-1 with TRBJ2-1; the listed D gene, TRBD2, was not tested against the DNA. TRBV21-1 is a documented pseudogene. This CDR3 spans 19 amino acids. CDR3 in amino acids: CASSNWTSGKPYYGNEQFF. In DNA form, the CDR3 reads TGTGCCAGCAGCAATTGGACTAGCGGGAAGCCCTACTACGGCAATGAGCAGTTCTTC.

This clone showed up just a few times. The J gene is TRBJ2-5, the V gene TRBV7-9, with no clear D. There are 13 residues in the CDR3. Per germline, CDR1 SEHNR and CDR2 FQNEAQ (reference sequence). With 5 bases removed from V and 5 bases from J, the gap between germline ends came to 12 bases. CDR3 coding DNA: TGTGCCAGCAGCCCACTTAGCTCTGAGACCCAGTACTTC. As protein: CASSPLSSETQYF.

V usage is TRBV7-9 and J usage is TRBJ1-2, with TRBD1 matching 12 bases. Germline CDR1 and CDR2: SEHNR and FQNEAQ (reference sequence). With 5 bases clipped from V and 5 bases from J, the junction kept 6 bases outside the gene matches. CDR3 length: 15 amino acids. Here the CDR3 DNA reads TGTGCCAGCAGCACCGGGACAGGGGGCGAGTATGGCTACACCTTC. It yields the protein CASSTGTGGEYGYTF.

This clone has only a few counts. The chain links TRBV25-1 to TRBJ2-1; TRBD2 is a possible D gene (7 bases). V was clipped by 3 bases and J by 10 bases, with 22 bases between them. The V gene's germline CDR1 is MGHDK and CDR2 SYGVNS. This CDR3 contains 16 residues. The CDR3 loop is CASSDRLGVRGGEQFF. The CDR3 DNA reads as TGTGCCAGCAGTGATAGACTTGGAGTGAGGGGGGGAGAGCAGTTCTTC. Full variable domain (remainder filled in from reference TRBV25-1 and TRBJ2-1): EADIYQTPRYLVIGTGKKITLECSQTMGHDKMYWYQQDPGMELHLIHYSYGVNSTEKGDLSSESTVSRIRTEHFPLTLESARPSHTSQYLCASSDRLGVRGGEQFFGPGTRLTVL.

The chain couples TRBV5-1 to TRBJ2-1, with 8 bases matching TRBD2. This CDR3 is 15 amino acids long. Germline assignment: CDR1 SGHRS and CDR2 YFSETQ. Trimming cost V 0 bases and J 7 bases; bases outside gene matches: 6. As DNA, the CDR3 is TGCGCCAGCAGCTTGGGGGGCGGGAGGCGGAATGAGCAGTTCTTC. It yields the protein CASSLGGGRRNEQFF.

This clone was recorded a few times. The gene calls are TRBV7-2 and TRBJ2-2; D remains unclear. Trimming pared 5 bases from V and 4 bases from J, leaving 11 bases between. The CDR3 length is 14 residues. Germline-derived CDR1 and CDR2 are SGHTA and FQGNSA. CDR3 nucleotide sequence: TGTGCCAGCAGCCCATCTAGAGCCACCGGGGAGCTGTTTTTT. Translation: CASSPSRATGELFF.

This clone has only a few counts. CDR3 DNA sequence: TGTGCCAGCAGTCGAGGGGGTAATCAGCCCCAGCATTTT. This encodes CASSRGGNQPQHF. The rearrangement joins TRBV25-1 to TRBJ1-5; TRBD1 might be the D (6 bases). V was cut by 5 bases and J by 4 bases, with 9 bases left in between. Germline CDR1 and CDR2: MGHDK and SYGVNS. This CDR3 comprises 13 residues.

The CDR3 coding sequence is TGCGCCAGCAGCCAAGCCGGGGGAAACTATGGCTACACCTTC. The encoded protein is CASSQAGGNYGYTF. The chain employs TRBV4-3 and TRBJ1-2, with D perhaps TRBD1 (5 bases). This CDR3 contains 14 residues. Germline V gene data show CDR1 as LGHNA and CDR2 as YSLEER. Trimming shortened V by 1 base and J by 2 bases, and 8 bases separated the two germline ends.

J is TRBJ1-5 and V is TRBV19; D is undetermined. CDR1 is LNHDA, CDR2 SQIVND, per germline (reference sequence). Trimming removed 3 bases from V and 3 bases from J, with 12 bases in between. This CDR3 comprises 15 residues. The CDR3 loop reads CASSIPWEPNQPQHF. The CDR3 bases are TGTGCCAGTAGTATCCCGTGGGAGCCCAATCAGCCCCAGCATTTT.

The chain carries TRBV19 and TRBJ2-5; D is perhaps TRBD2 (6 bases). The CDR3 contains 12 residues. V lost 6 bases, J lost 5 bases, and 10 bases lay in between. Per the germline V gene, CDR1 is LNHDA and CDR2 is SQIVND (reference sequence). CDR3 sequence (DNA): TGTGCCAGTAGGACTAGAGGCGAGACCCAGTACTTC. This translates into CASRTRGETQYF.

The genes are TRBV6-5 and TRBJ1-2; 12 bases match TRBD1. Germline lookup yields CDR1 MNHEY and CDR2 SVGAGI. The CDR3 has 13 residues. V lost 7 bases and J lost 11; bases outside the gene matches: 8. The CDR3 coding sequence is TGTGCCAGCATGGCCGGGACAGGGGGCAAGTACACCTTC. The encoded protein is CASMAGTGGKYTF.

The gene calls are TRBV19 and TRBJ2-5; 7 bases agree with TRBD1. The end of the DNA aligns better with TRBJ2-7, so the J call may be wrong. The germline V gene encodes CDR1 LNHDA and CDR2 SQIVND (reference sequence). The CDR3 totals 13 residues. CDR3 nucleotide sequence: TGTGCCAGTAGTCCGGGACAGTACTACGAGCAGTACTTC. It translates to CASSPGQYYEQYF.

This chain links TRBV5-5 with TRBJ2-5; no definite D call. The closer fit of TRBJ2-7 to the DNA end suggests the J call may be wrong. The CDR3 consists of 15 residues. The V gene's germline CDR1 is SGHKS and CDR2 YYEKEE (reference sequence). This CDR3 reads CASSLEAGLSYEQYF. The CDR3 region has the DNA TGTGCCAGCAGCTTGGAGGCAGGTCTCTCCTACGAGCAGTACTTC.